The rows below give T cell receptor beta chains drawn from one sample of a study of CD8 T cells in Susac syndrome. Each CDR3 protein gets one entry after TCRdb re-called the immunoSEQ multiplex PCR reads with MiXCR. The data contain around 170,000 distinct CDR3 sequences, approximately 90% of them singletons. Sequencing was carried out using CD4+ T cells from PBMCs. Receptor source: a human donor in good health. The CDR3 runs from the conserved cysteine through the conserved F or W. A D gene is named only where the DNA matches it firmly. A clone size is listed for some rows: how often the clone was seen (once, few, many), or a class if it is expanded.

CDR3 protein: CASSLVEAGRNEQYF
CDR3 DNA: TGTGCCAGCAGCTTAGTGGAGGCAGGGAGGAACGAGCAGTACTTC
D gene: NA
clone size: NA
CDR3 length: 15
J gene: TRBJ2-7
V gene: TRBV7-9

CDR3 protein: CASSWGLVLEEQYF
CDR3 DNA: TGTGCCAGCAGCTGGGGACTAGTTCTGGAGGAGCAGTACTTC
D gene: TRBD2
clone size: NA
CDR3 length: 14
J gene: TRBJ2-7
V gene: TRBV12-3/TRBV12-4

CDR3 protein: CASSGDRGPYEQYF
CDR3 DNA: TGTGCCAGCTCGGGGGACAGGGGACCCTACGAGCAGTACTTC
D gene: TRBD1
clone size: NA
CDR3 length: 14
J gene: TRBJ2-7
V gene: TRBV18

CDR3 protein: CASSEVGEAAQPQHF
CDR3 DNA: TGTGCCAGTAGTGAGGTGGGGGAGGCGGCTCAGCCCCAGCATTTT
D gene: NA
clone size: once
CDR3 length: 15
J gene: TRBJ1-5
V gene: TRBV19

CDR3 protein: CASSTSGRGLGELFF
CDR3 DNA: TGTGCCAGTAGCACTAGCGGGAGAGGGCTCGGGGAGCTGTTTTTT
D gene: TRBD2
clone size: NA
CDR3 length: 15
J gene: TRBJ2-2
V gene: TRBV19

CDR3 protein: CSASSLGSNQPQHF
CDR3 DNA: TGCAGTGCTAGTTCGCTAGGAAGCAATCAGCCCCAGCATTTT
D gene: NA
clone size: NA
CDR3 length: 14
J gene: TRBJ1-5
V gene: TRBV20-1

CDR3 protein: CASRPDRGADNEQFF
CDR3 DNA: TGCGCCAGCAGACCTGACAGGGGAGCGGACAATGAGCAGTTCTTC
D gene: TRBD1
clone size: NA
CDR3 length: 15
J gene: TRBJ2-1
V gene: TRBV4-1

CDR3 protein: CAWGPRTYQPQHF
CDR3 DNA: TGTGCCTGGGGACCCCGGACTTATCAGCCCCAGCATTTT
D gene: NA
clone size: NA
CDR3 length: 13
J gene: TRBJ1-5
V gene: TRBV30

CDR3 protein: CASSHYGLAGAEDTQYF
CDR3 DNA: TGTGCCAGCAGCCACTACGGACTAGCGGGAGCCGAAGATACGCAGTATTTT
D gene: TRBD2
clone size: NA
CDR3 length: 17
J gene: TRBJ2-3
V gene: TRBV3-1

CDR3 protein: CASSGLAGFGQFF
CDR3 DNA: TGTGCCAGCAGTGGGCTAGCGGGTTTTGGGCAGTTCTTC
D gene: TRBD2
clone size: NA
CDR3 length: 13
J gene: TRBJ2-1
V gene: TRBV2

CDR3 protein: CASSDPTNSNTGELFF
CDR3 DNA: TGTGCCAGCAGTGACCCGACAAACTCGAACACCGGGGAGCTGTTTTTT
D gene: NA
clone size: NA
CDR3 length: 16
J gene: TRBJ2-2
V gene: TRBV6-1

CDR3 protein: CSARGDSNTEAFF
CDR3 DNA: TGCAGTGCTAGAGGGGACTCGAACACTGAAGCTTTCTTT
D gene: NA
clone size: once
CDR3 length: 13
J gene: TRBJ1-1
V gene: TRBV20-1

CDR3 protein: CASSWTNQETQYF
CDR3 DNA: TGTGCCAGCAGCTGGACTAACCAAGAGACCCAGTACTTC
D gene: NA
clone size: NA
CDR3 length: 13
J gene: TRBJ2-5
V gene: TRBV7-6

CDR3 protein: CASSRQGGNTEAFF
CDR3 DNA: TGTGCCAGCAGCCGACAGGGGGGGAACACTGAAGCTTTCTTT
D gene: TRBD1
clone size: NA
CDR3 length: 14
J gene: TRBJ1-1
V gene: TRBV7-2

CDR3 protein: CSVTPKGGRTGELFF
CDR3 DNA: TGCAGCGTTACCCCAAAGGGGGGGCGCACCGGGGAGCTGTTTTTT
D gene: NA
clone size: NA
CDR3 length: 15
J gene: TRBJ2-2
V gene: TRBV29-1

CDR3 protein: CASSSSLDGELFF
CDR3 DNA: TGTGCCAGCAGCTCCTCCCTTGACGGGGAGCTGTTTTTT
D gene: NA
clone size: once
CDR3 length: 13
J gene: TRBJ2-2
V gene: TRBV7-2

CDR3 protein: CASILAGGGDTQYF
CDR3 DNA: TGTGCCAGCATCCTAGCGGGAGGGGGCGATACGCAGTATTTT
D gene: TRBD2
clone size: NA
CDR3 length: 14
J gene: TRBJ2-3
V gene: TRBV5-6

CDR3 protein: CASSPGTILYEQYF
CDR3 DNA: TGTGCCAGCTCCCCCGGGACCATTCTCTACGAGCAGTACTTC
D gene: NA
clone size: NA
CDR3 length: 14
J gene: TRBJ2-7
V gene: TRBV18

CDR3 protein: CATSQFGTTGNEQFF
CDR3 DNA: TGTGCCACCAGTCAGTTCGGGACTACGGGGAATGAGCAGTTCTTC
D gene: TRBD2
clone size: NA
CDR3 length: 15
J gene: TRBJ2-1
V gene: TRBV24-1

CDR3 protein: CASIGGRLAGIDEQYF
CDR3 DNA: TGTGCCAGCATAGGCGGGCGACTAGCGGGAATTGACGAGCAGTACTTC
D gene: TRBD2
clone size: NA
CDR3 length: 16
J gene: TRBJ2-7
V gene: TRBV2

CDR3 protein: CASSRDRGAETQYF
CDR3 DNA: TGTGCCAGCAGCCGGGACAGGGGAGCGGAGACCCAGTACTTC
D gene: TRBD1
clone size: NA
CDR3 length: 14
J gene: TRBJ2-5
V gene: TRBV7-2

CDR3 protein: CASSLWGGEKLFF
CDR3 DNA: TGTGCCAGCAGCTTATGGGGGGGTGAAAAACTGTTTTTT
D gene: NA
clone size: NA
CDR3 length: 13
J gene: TRBJ1-4
V gene: TRBV7-2

CDR3 protein: CSVRRDFQETQYF
CDR3 DNA: TGCAGCGTGCGACGGGACTTCCAAGAGACCCAGTACTTC
D gene: NA
clone size: NA
CDR3 length: 13
J gene: TRBJ2-5
V gene: TRBV29-1

CDR3 protein: CSAPTSPSIDTQYF
CDR3 DNA: TGCAGTGCGCCGACTAGCCCTTCCATAGATACGCAGTATTTT
D gene: TRBD2
clone size: NA
CDR3 length: 14
J gene: TRBJ2-3
V gene: TRBV20-1

CDR3 protein: CASSLRADPSGANVLTF
CDR3 DNA: TGCGCCAGCAGCTTGAGGGCGGATCCCTCTGGGGCCAACGTCCTGACTTTC
D gene: NA
clone size: NA
CDR3 length: 17
J gene: TRBJ2-6
V gene: TRBV5-1

CDR3 protein: CASSTYDPRKYF
CDR3 DNA: TGTGCCAGCTCAACCTACGACCCGAGGAAGTACTTC
D gene: NA
clone size: NA
CDR3 length: 12
J gene: TRBJ2-7
V gene: TRBV18

CDR3 protein: CASSTTVNTEAFF
CDR3 DNA: TGTGCCAGCAGCACGACGGTGAACACTGAAGCTTTCTTT
D gene: NA
clone size: NA
CDR3 length: 13
J gene: TRBJ1-1
V gene: TRBV7-7

CDR3 protein: CATRQGIAGELFF
CDR3 DNA: TGTGCCACCAGACAGGGGATTGCCGGGGAGCTGTTTTTT
D gene: TRBD1
clone size: NA
CDR3 length: 13
J gene: TRBJ2-2
V gene: TRBV24-1

CDR3 protein: CASRNQGPLPYNEQFF
CDR3 DNA: TGTGCCAGCAGAAATCAGGGTCCCCTACCCTACAATGAGCAGTTCTTC
D gene: NA
clone size: NA
CDR3 length: 16
J gene: TRBJ2-1
V gene: TRBV6-1